Reported below is one T cell receptor beta chain. This entry belongs to a study of Graves' ophthalmopathy and Graves' hyperthyroidism. Amplification targeted the TCR beta CDR3 regions, with RNA transcripts as the source material. Second-round multiplex PCR followed a first-round RT-PCR using HTBI primers. TCRdb processed the multiplex PCR reads anew with MiXCR; each CDR3 protein has one entry. The sample shows 650,000 to 800,000 distinct CDR3 sequences, 35% to 45% of them seen only once. The TCR was taken from an adult man with Graves' ophthalmopathy. The source material was peripheral blood.

The CDR3 sequence is CASSFGQGRGNQPQHF. CDR3 coding DNA: TGTGCCAGCAGTTTTGGACAGGGGAGGGGCAATCAGCCCCAGCATTTT. The gene calls are TRBV12-3 or TRBV12-4 and TRBJ1-5, with 9 bases matching TRBD1. Germline trimming cut 3 bases from V and 2 bases from J; bases unmatched to any gene: 5. This CDR3 contains 16 residues.